This TCR beta chain was documented in a study of blood T cell repertoires in COVID-19. Background on the study: Researchers got acute and convalescent COVID-19 samples from the United States, Italy and Spain. Sources were T cells, B-cell-depleted T cells, or PBMCs; the material itself was cDNA or gDNA.

The assay was immunoSEQ multiplex PCR, and TCRdb's table has in-frame clones only and misses some. In the table there are more than 200,000 clones, 85% to 90% of which are singletons. Seattle patients were enrolled during active infection and followed longitudinally. The TCR comes from a man aged 50 or older with COVID-19, enrolled during active disease. Sequencing was carried out using peripheral blood.

CDR3 DNA sequence: TGTGCCAGCAGCTCAGGACAGGGGGCGGACTACGAGCAGTACTTC. Amino acid sequence: CASSSGQGADYEQYF. The V call is TRBV7-9, the J call TRBJ2-7, with 11 bases fitting TRBD1. J lost 3 bases, V lost 4 bases, and 5 bases had no gene match. CDR1 is SEHNR and CDR2 is FQNEAQ in the germline V gene (reference sequence). The CDR3 spans 15 residues.